This T cell receptor beta chain was identified during a study of blood T cell repertoires in COVID-19. Only in-frame clones appear in the TCRdb table, and some are missing; sequencing was by immunoSEQ multiplex PCR. Altogether about 190,000 clones are present, roughly nine tenths being singletons, with the ten largest covering around 6.6%. V shed 5 bases and J 6 bases; nucleotides not matched to a gene: 8. CDR1 is MNHEY, CDR2 SVGAGI, per germline. There are 14 residues in the CDR3. This clonotype was sampled from a man in his forties with acute or convalescent COVID-19. The sample comprised peripheral blood. The J gene is TRBJ2-3, the V gene TRBV6-5; TRBD1 aligns across 7 bases. Here the CDR3 DNA reads TGTGCCAGCAGTATTGACAGGGCTGTGGATACGCAGTATTTT. Protein sequence: CASSIDRAVDTQYF.